The 9 T cell receptor beta chains below come from one sample, sequenced in a study of STAT3 mutations in large granular lymphocyte leukemia (dated by TCRdb to between 2018 and 2020). Points the paper makes about the study in general: At least one immunodominant TCRbeta clonotype was identified in every T-LGLL patient, and multiple immunodominant subclonotypes were identified in about half of the T-LGLL patients.

Library preparation used the immunoSEQ multiplex PCR assay. TCRdb obtained this table from immuneACCESS and retained in-frame rearrangements with V and J assigned. These tables miss some clones; where compared with another copy, unresolved V genes account for less than half of the shortfall, and the remainder is unexplained. The sample table records fewer than 11,000 clones; around 89% of these occur just once. The ten largest clones add up to approximately 34% of the sample. Antigen specificity for these receptors is unknown. Sequencing was done on a sample of peripheral blood mononuclear cells. Receptor source: a man in his 60s with T-cell large granular lymphocyte leukemia. Some clones in this sample may be carry-over from other donors' samples. The age is the age at diagnosis.

The chain couples TRBV7-2 to TRBJ2-7; TRBD1 might be the D (6 bases). Trimming cost V 5 bases and J 6 bases, with 14 bases left between them. Per germline, CDR1 SGHTA and CDR2 FQGNSA. This CDR3 is 13 amino acids long. Here the CDR3 reads CASSPRTGTEQYF. The DNA for the CDR3 is TGTGCCAGCAGCCCCCGTACAGGGACCGAGCAGTACTTC.

CDR3 bases: TGTGCCAGCAGCCGGGACAGCGGCTACGAGCAGTACTTC. Residues: CASSRDSGYEQYF. This chain links TRBV9 with TRBJ2-7; TRBD1 matches 7 bases. The CDR3 length is 13 residues. The J segment lost 3 bases and the V segment lost 4 bases, leaving 4 bases of the junction unmatched. Germline V gene sequence: CDR1 SGDLS, CDR2 YYNGEE.

The chain employs TRBV4-3 and TRBJ1-1, with D tentatively TRBD1 (6 bases). The CDR3 has 14 amino acids. Germline V gene sequence: CDR1 LGHNA, CDR2 YSLEER. V gave up 4 bases and J gave up 2 bases, with 11 bases separating them. The CDR3 reads CASSLQGYNTEAFF. The CDR3 region has the DNA TGCGCCAGCAGCCTACAGGGTTACAACACTGAAGCTTTCTTT.

The rearrangement links TRBV6-1 to TRBJ2-5; D gene ambiguous. This CDR3 has 13 residues. Germline V gene lookup returns CDR1 MNHNS and CDR2 SASEGT. Trimming pared 5 bases from V and 1 base from J, leaving 8 bases between. The CDR3 region has the DNA TGTGCCAGCAGTTTCAGCATCCAAGAGACCCAGTACTTC. Amino acids: CASSFSIQETQYF.

The rearrangement uses TRBV5-1 and TRBJ2-7; D is unclear. CDR1 is SGHRS, CDR2 YFSETQ, per germline. V lost 0 bases to trimming and J lost 2 bases, with 9 bases between them. The length of the CDR3 is 14 residues. CDR3 in amino acids: CASSLAARTYEQYF. In DNA, the CDR3 is TGCGCCAGCAGCTTGGCCGCCAGAACCTACGAGCAGTACTTC.

This clone is a singleton in its sample. The rearrangement links TRBV10-3 to TRBJ1-2, with D tentatively TRBD1 (6 bases). The CDR3 covers 15 residues. Per the germline V gene, CDR1 is ENHRY and CDR2 is SYGVKD. V was shortened by 3 bases and J by 8 bases, with 19 bases between the two germline ends. The CDR3 DNA is TGTGCCATCAGTGACCCGACAGGCTCGCCCTACGGCTACACCTTC. Amino acids: CAISDPTGSPYGYTF.

The chain joins TRBV27 to TRBJ2-2; 10 bases align to TRBD1. The CDR3 spans 16 residues. V dropped 3 bases and J dropped 4; count of bases not matched to a gene: 5. Germline V gives CDR1 MNHEY, CDR2 SMNVEV (reference sequence). Here the CDR3 reads CASSFRRDRGTGELFF. The CDR3 DNA reads TGTGCCAGCAGTTTCCGGCGGGACAGGGGCACCGGGGAGCTGTTTTTT.

This clone has only one observation. This rearrangement joins TRBV5-1 to TRBJ1-1; D might be TRBD1 (5 bases). CDR3 length equals 13 residues. Trimming removed 8 bases at V and 2 bases at J, with 13 bases between. In germline, CDR1 is SGHRS, CDR2 YFSETQ. The CDR3 DNA reads as TGCGCCAGTGGGCCTGGACATAACACTGAAGCTTTCTTT. Its translation: CASGPGHNTEAFF.

The chain combines TRBV27 with TRBJ1-2; D is unclear. Germline lookup yields CDR1 MNHEY and CDR2 SMNVEV (reference sequence). The CDR3 has 13 residues. V was trimmed by 3 bases and J by 6 bases, leaving 11 bases between them. In nucleotides, the CDR3 is TGTGCCAGCAGTTTCCGCCCGGTGGATGGCTACACCTTC. This translates into CASSFRPVDGYTF.